This TCR beta chain was identified during a study of blood T cell repertoires in COVID-19. In the authors' workflow: The authors estimated nucleated cell counts from reference gene primer amplification. Libraries were prepared by immunoSEQ multiplex PCR; TCRdb keeps only in-frame clonotypes and omits some of them. That table gives V, J and clone size, and the DNA gave D and trimming. The sample contains about 440,000 clones, roughly 87% of which appear only once. V was shortened by 3 bases and J by 4 bases, with 15 bases between the two germline ends. This CDR3 has 15 residues. In germline, CDR1 is SGHRS, CDR2 YFSETQ. Participant ages covered about 18 to 89 years across approximately 25 US areas. Participant-given clinical history determined each cohort assignment. Among Cohort 3 donors, those recovered had two negative PCRs, clearance, or symptom resolution.

This receptor was taken from a man aged 18 to 30 who had recovered from COVID-19. The sequencing sample was made of PBMCs or T cells enriched from blood (not recorded which). The rearrangement joins TRBV5-1 to TRBJ2-3; weak D call: TRBD1 (6 bases). The CDR3 spells CASSCEENRADTQYF. In DNA form, the CDR3 reads TGCGCCAGCAGCTGTGAAGAAAACAGGGCAGATACGCAGTATTTT. The whole variable domain, remainder taken from reference TRBV5-1 and TRBJ2-3, is KAGVTQTPRYLIKTRGQQVTLSCSPISGHRSVSWYQQTPGQGLQFLFEYFSETQRNKGNFPGRFSGRQFSNSRSEMNVSTLELGDSALYLCASSCEENRADTQYFGPGTRLTVL.